The rows below give T cell receptor beta chains drawn from one sample of a study of blood T cell repertoires in COVID-19. Sequenced by immunoSEQ multiplex PCR; TCRdb stores in-frame clones only, minus some. The sample lists around 20,000 clones, 70% to 90% occurring once. The specimen was peripheral blood. The receptor source for this set is a man in his 70s with acute or convalescent COVID-19. Each CDR3 is given with its conserved first and last residue. Fields, in order: CDR3 protein, J gene, V gene.

CASSPTRAGDSPLHF TRBJ1-6 TRBV14
CATSPAGGGYEQYF TRBJ2-7 TRBV24-1
CASSLDTGSGANVLTF TRBJ2-6 TRBV5-1
CASSIISNQPQHF TRBJ1-5 TRBV2
CASSLWRDSNQPQHF TRBJ1-5 TRBV28
CASSSQGGNTEAFF TRBJ1-1 TRBV7-9
CASRDSSDTQYF TRBJ2-3 TRBV6-5
CASSLAGGLTEAFF TRBJ1-1 TRBV5-6
CASSSSGGNTEAFF TRBJ1-1 TRBV6-5
CASSPTGQGSSGANVLTF TRBJ2-6 TRBV18
CASSAQLAATQETQYF TRBJ2-5 TRBV9
CASSQASGSSPLHF TRBJ1-6 TRBV4-2
CAIRGGYEQYF TRBJ2-7 TRBV10-3
CASSFSGYKSYNEQFF TRBJ2-1 TRBV19
CASSLFGTSGFSDTQYF TRBJ2-3 TRBV7-2
CASSSPALASDTQYF TRBJ2-3 TRBV7-2
CASSSRGNYGYTF TRBJ1-2 TRBV5-4
CASSQGRGTYEQYF TRBJ2-7 TRBV23-1
CASSLEGQFNSPLHF TRBJ1-6 TRBV5-1
CASSQPSGAYEQYF TRBJ2-7 TRBV4-2
CASSPRQGDMDGYTF TRBJ1-2 TRBV7-2
CASSPRTGSRQPQHF TRBJ1-5 TRBV28